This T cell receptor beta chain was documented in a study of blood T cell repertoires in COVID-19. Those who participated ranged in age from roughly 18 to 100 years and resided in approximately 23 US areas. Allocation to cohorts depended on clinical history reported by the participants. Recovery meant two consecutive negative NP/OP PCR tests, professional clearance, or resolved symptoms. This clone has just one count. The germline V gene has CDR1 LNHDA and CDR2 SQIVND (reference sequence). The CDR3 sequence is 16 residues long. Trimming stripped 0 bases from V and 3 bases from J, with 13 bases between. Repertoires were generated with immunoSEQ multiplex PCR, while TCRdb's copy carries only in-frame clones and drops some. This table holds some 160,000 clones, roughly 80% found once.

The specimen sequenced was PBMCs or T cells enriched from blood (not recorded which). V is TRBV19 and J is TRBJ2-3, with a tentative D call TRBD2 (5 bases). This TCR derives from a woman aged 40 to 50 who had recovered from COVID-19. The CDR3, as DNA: TGTGCCAGTAGTATAGAAAGACCATCGGGGACAGATACGCAGTATTTT. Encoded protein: CASSIERPSGTDTQYF.